A selection of T cell receptor beta chains follows, all from one sample in a study of blood T cell repertoires in COVID-19. Measured with immunoSEQ multiplex PCR; TCRdb has only the in-frame clones, and not every one. The top ten hold about 1% of the sample, which has roughly 340,000 clones, 85% to 90% seen once. Specimen: PBMCs or T cells enriched from blood (not recorded which). All receptors derive from a man aged 18 to 29 who had recovered from COVID-19. The CDR3 runs from the conserved cysteine through the conserved F or W.

J gene | CDR3 length | V gene | CDR3 protein
TRBJ1-5 | 15 | TRBV28 | CASSLYAGTYQPQHF
TRBJ1-5 | 15 | TRBV28 | CASSLQGVGNQPQHF
TRBJ1-1 | 10 | TRBV28 | CASSFTVAFF
TRBJ2-3 | 14 | TRBV29-1 | CSVTGTSIEDTQYF
TRBJ2-7 | 16 | TRBV6-5 | CASSYSSDRNSYEQYF
TRBJ1-2 | 11 | TRBV20-1 | CSATGSYGYTF
TRBJ2-7 | 15 | TRBV9 | CASSVAGTGVYEQYF
TRBJ1-1 | 13 | TRBV18 | CASSAQVDTEAFF
TRBJ1-1 | 13 | TRBV9 | CASSPGGLDEAFF
TRBJ1-4 | 13 | TRBV7-3 | CASSRGQGEKLFF
TRBJ1-1 | 14 | TRBV25-1 | CASSEQGVRTEAFF
TRBJ1-1 | 12 | TRBV18 | CASSPDSTEAFF
TRBJ1-2 | 13 | TRBV5-4 | CASSAVVRMGYTF
TRBJ2-7 | 12 | TRBV29-1 | CSVSSGVYEQYF
TRBJ2-7 | 15 | TRBV11-2 | CASSPLGRTPYEQYF
TRBJ1-1 | 14 | TRBV19 | CATTTGGWNTEAFF
TRBJ2-1 | 13 | TRBV11-3 | CASSSKTGNRQFF
TRBJ1-6 | 16 | TRBV9 | CASSAPPGDSRSPLHF